This TCR beta chain was recorded in a study of cytomegalovirus exposure and HLA in healthy donors. Study-level points and caveats: The Asian-associated ancestry cluster reportedly had fewer N-insertions than the approximately 670-donor mean in a later analysis. Immune exposure information comprised only CMV serostatus.

The CDR3 sequence is 13 residues long. V was pared by 5 bases and J by 8 bases, with 3 bases of the junction left unmatched. The germline V gene has CDR1 MGHDK and CDR2 SYGVNS. For this clone: The antigen is undetermined.

The donors comprised healthy bone marrow donors. The PCR ran on 60 Vbeta and 13 Jbeta primers. Sequenced by immunoSEQ multiplex PCR; TCRdb stores in-frame clones only, minus some. Among 150,000 to 180,000 clones listed, about 83% were seen once. The TCR was taken from a woman between 35 and 50 years old in good health and CMV-seronegative. The chain carries TRBV25-1 and TRBJ2-1; 10 bases are a match to TRBD2. The specimen sequenced was PBMCs. The CDR3 DNA reads as TGTGCCAGCAGTCTAGCGGGAGACGATGAGCAGTTCTTC. This sequence encodes CASSLAGDDEQFF.